This T cell receptor (beta chain) was profiled in a study of T cell clonotyping in hematopoietic cell transplantation. Findings of the study overall: After transplant, recipient diversity fell while pathologically expanded clonotypes grew through day 180. No sorting was done, leaving CD4 and CD8 contributions mixed. At the given depth, recipient repertoires were over 97% de novo clonotypes. Higher Inverse Simpson Index values in graft donor and pretransplant recipient predicted broader posttransplant TCR diversity.

Worth noting for this clone: What it recognizes is unknown.

Profiled with immunoSEQ multiplex PCR; TCRdb holds only in-frame clones, not every one. The profile shows approximately 10,000 clones, about 91% of them singletons. This CDR3 comprises 13 residues. Trimming cost V 0 bases and J 4 bases, with 7 bases left between them. Germline V gives CDR1 MNHEY, CDR2 SMNVEV (reference sequence). This sequence joins TRBV27 and TRBJ2-7, with D possibly being TRBD2 (5 bases). Material: peripheral blood mononuclear cells. The receptor was derived from a human donor who either received an allogeneic hematopoietic cell transplant for a myeloid malignancy or was a related donor (not recorded which). Some clones in this sample may be carry-over from other donors' samples. For the CDR3, the DNA is TGTGCCAGCAGTTTATCGAGAGGGTACGAGCAGTACTTC. As protein: CASSLSRGYEQYF.